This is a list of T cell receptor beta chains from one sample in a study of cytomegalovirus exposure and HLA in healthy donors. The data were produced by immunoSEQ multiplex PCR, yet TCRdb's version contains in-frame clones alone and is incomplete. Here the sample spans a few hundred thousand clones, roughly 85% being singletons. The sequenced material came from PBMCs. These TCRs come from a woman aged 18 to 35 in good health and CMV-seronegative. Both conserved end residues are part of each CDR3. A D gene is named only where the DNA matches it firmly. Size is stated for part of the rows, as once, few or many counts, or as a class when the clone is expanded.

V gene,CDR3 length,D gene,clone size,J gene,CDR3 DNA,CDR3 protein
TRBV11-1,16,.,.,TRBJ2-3,TGTGCCAGCAGCCCGGTTGGGAGGGGGAGCACAGATACGCAGTATTTT,CASSPVGRGSTDTQYF
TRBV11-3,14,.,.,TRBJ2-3,TGTGCCAGCAGCTTAGTAGAAGGAGCAGATACGCAGTATTTT,CASSLVEGADTQYF
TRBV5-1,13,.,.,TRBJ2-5,TGCGCCAGCAGCTTGACCAGCGCAGAGACCCAGTACTTC,CASSLTSAETQYF
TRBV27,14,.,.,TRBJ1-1,TGTGCCAGCAGTTTAGCAGGGCCTAACACTGAAGCTTTCTTT,CASSLAGPNTEAFF
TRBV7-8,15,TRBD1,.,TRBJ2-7,TGTGCCAGCAGCTCGGGACAGGGGCCTCAGTACGAGCAGTACTTC,CASSSGQGPQYEQYF
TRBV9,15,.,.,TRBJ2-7,TGTGCCAGCAGCGTGGGGGGTATCGAGGACTACGAGCAGTACTTC,CASSVGGIEDYEQYF
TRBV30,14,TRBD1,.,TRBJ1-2,TGTGCCTGGAGTGCCTTGACAGGGAGCTATGGCTACACCTTC,CAWSALTGSYGYTF
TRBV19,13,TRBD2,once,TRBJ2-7,TGTGCCAGTAGCGACCTCGGGGGGGGCGAGCAGTACTTC,CASSDLGGGEQYF
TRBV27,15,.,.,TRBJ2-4,TGTGCCAGCAGTCAGACTCCCGTAGCCAAAAACATTCAGTACTTC,CASSQTPVAKNIQYF
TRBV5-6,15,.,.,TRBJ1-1,TGTGCCAGCAGCCCCCTGGGACATACTAACACTGAAGCTTTCTTT,CASSPLGHTNTEAFF
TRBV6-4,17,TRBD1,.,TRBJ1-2,TGTGCCAGCAGTGACCGAGGAGCGGGACAGGGGAGGTCTGGCTACACCTTC,CASSDRGAGQGRSGYTF
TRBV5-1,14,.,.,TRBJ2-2,TGCGCCAGCAGCGCTACAGGAAACACCGGGGAGCTGTTTTTT,CASSATGNTGELFF
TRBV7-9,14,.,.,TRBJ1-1,TGTGCCAGCAGCCCTCAAGCTTCGGGCACTGAAGCTTTCTTT,CASSPQASGTEAFF
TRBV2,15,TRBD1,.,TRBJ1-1,TGTGCCAGCAGTGAAGGGGCAGGGGGTAACACTGAAGCTTTCTTT,CASSEGAGGNTEAFF
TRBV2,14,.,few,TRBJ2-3,TGTGCCAGCAGTGAACAAAGCAGCACAGATACGCAGTATTTT,CASSEQSSTDTQYF
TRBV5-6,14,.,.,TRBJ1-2,TGTGCCAGCAGCCCAGCGGGGGGAGCGAATGGCTACACCTTC,CASSPAGGANGYTF
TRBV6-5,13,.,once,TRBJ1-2,TGTGCCAGCAGTCCGTACCGACAGAATGGCTACACCTTC,CASSPYRQNGYTF
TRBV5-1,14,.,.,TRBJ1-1,TGCGCCAGCAGCGCACAGACAGGGAACACTGAAGCTTTCTTT,CASSAQTGNTEAFF
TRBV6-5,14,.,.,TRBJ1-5,TGTGCCAGCAGTTACGGGGGGGGCAATCAGCCCCAGCATTTT,CASSYGGGNQPQHF
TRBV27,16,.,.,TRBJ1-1,TGTGCCAGCAGTTCCGAGGGCATGCAAAGGGGGACTGAAGCTTTCTTT,CASSSEGMQRGTEAFF
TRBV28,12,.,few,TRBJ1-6,TGTGCCAGCAGAACGAGACAGTCACCCCTCCACTTT,CASRTRQSPLHF
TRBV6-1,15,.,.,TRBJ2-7,TGTGCCAGCAGCCCCCCGGGGGAAGTCTTCTACGAGCAGTACTTC,CASSPPGEVFYEQYF
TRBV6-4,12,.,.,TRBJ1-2,TGTGCCAGCTATAATCGGGACTATGGCTACACCTTC,CASYNRDYGYTF
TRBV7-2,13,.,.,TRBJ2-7,TGTGCCAGCAGCCTTTCGGACTTCTACGAGCAGTACTTC,CASSLSDFYEQYF
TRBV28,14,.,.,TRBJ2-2,TGTGCCAGCGGAGGGACGGTAAACACCGGGGAGCTGTTTTTT,CASGGTVNTGELFF
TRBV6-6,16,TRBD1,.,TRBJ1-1,TGTGCCAGCAGTTTCCCGACAGGGGAATGGAACACTGAAGCTTTCTTT,CASSFPTGEWNTEAFF
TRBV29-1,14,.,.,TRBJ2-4,TGCAGCGTTGAAGGGGGGACTTGGGGAAACATTCAGTACTTC,CSVEGGTWGNIQYF
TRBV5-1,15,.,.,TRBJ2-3,TGCGCCAGCAGCGACCCAGGGGCCGGCACAGATACGCAGTATTTT,CASSDPGAGTDTQYF
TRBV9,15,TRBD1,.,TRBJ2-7,TGTGCCAGCAGCGTAGGACAGGGGGTTGCCTACGAGCAGTACTTC,CASSVGQGVAYEQYF
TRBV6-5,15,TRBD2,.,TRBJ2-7,TGTGCCAGCAGCTGGGGGGGAGCGGGGGCCTACGAGCAGTACTTC,CASSWGGAGAYEQYF
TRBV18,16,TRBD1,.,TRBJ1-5,TGTGCCAGCTCCTCCACGGTACAGGGGGCGGTTCAGCCCCAGCATTTT,CASSSTVQGAVQPQHF
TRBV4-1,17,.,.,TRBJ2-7,TGCGCCAGCAGCCAGGTTAGCAGGGGACCACCGAACTACGAGCAGTACTTC,CASSQVSRGPPNYEQYF
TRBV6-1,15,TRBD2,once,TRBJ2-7,TGTGCCAGCAGTGCCTCGGGACTAGGCGATTACGAGCAGTACTTC,CASSASGLGDYEQYF
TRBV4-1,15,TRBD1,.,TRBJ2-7,TGCGCCAGCAGCCAGGACGGGACAGGGATCTACGAGCAGTACTTC,CASSQDGTGIYEQYF
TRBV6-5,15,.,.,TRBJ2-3,TGTGCCAGCAGACAAAAGGGGGAGAGGACAGATACGCAGTATTTT,CASRQKGERTDTQYF
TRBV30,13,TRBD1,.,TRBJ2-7,TGTGCCTGCAACAGGGGGGTTGGTGGGGAGCAGTACTTC,CACNRGVGGEQYF
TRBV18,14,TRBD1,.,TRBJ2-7,TGTGCCAGCTCACCACCGACAGGGCGCTACGAGCAGTACTTC,CASSPPTGRYEQYF
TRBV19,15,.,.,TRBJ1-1,TGTGCCAGTAGTTCTTTTACAGGTTGGGCCACTGAAGCTTTCTTT,CASSSFTGWATEAFF
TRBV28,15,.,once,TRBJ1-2,TGTGCCAGCAGTGCCCCCAGGGGCCCTAACTATGGCTACACCTTC,CASSAPRGPNYGYTF
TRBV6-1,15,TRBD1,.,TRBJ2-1,TGTGCCAGCAGGGTGACAGGGGCCCAGGACAATGAGCAGTTCTTC,CASRVTGAQDNEQFF
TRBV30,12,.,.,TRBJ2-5,TGTGCCTGGAGTCGGTCACCGGAGACCCAGTACTTC,CAWSRSPETQYF
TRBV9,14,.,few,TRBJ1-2,TGTGCCAGCAGCGCAGAGGGCAAAGGGTATGGCTACACCTTC,CASSAEGKGYGYTF
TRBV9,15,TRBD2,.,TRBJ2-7,TGTGCCAGCAGCGTAGAAACTAGCGGGACCTACGAGCAGTACTTC,CASSVETSGTYEQYF
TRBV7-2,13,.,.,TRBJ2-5,TGTGCCAGCAGCTTCCGGGGACAAGAGACCCAGTACTTC,CASSFRGQETQYF
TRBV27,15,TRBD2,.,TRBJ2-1,TGTGCCAGCAGTTTTTTGCGGGAGGTGGTCAATGAGCAGTTCTTC,CASSFLREVVNEQFF